These 8 T cell receptor beta chains originate from one sample sequenced in a study of breast tumors, draining lymph nodes, adjacent tissues. TCRdb fed the multiplex PCR reads into MiXCR, producing one record per CDR3 protein. The sample lists under 75,000 distinct CDR3 sequences; around 52% were seen once. Material: breast tumor tissue. The source is a female donor with breast cancer. Some clones in this sample may be carry-over from other donors' samples.

The V gene is TRBV11-3, the J gene TRBJ2-2; TRBD2 might be the D (6 bases). V was shortened by 2 bases and J by 4 bases, with 8 bases between the two germline ends. The CDR3 is 14 amino acids. CDR1 is SGHNT and CDR2 is YENEEA in the germline V gene. This CDR3 reads CASSLRGITGELFF. In nucleotides, the CDR3 is TGTGCCAGCAGCTTACGGGGGATCACCGGGGAGCTGTTTTTT. Drawing the rest from reference TRBV11-3 and TRBJ2-2, the complete variable domain is EAGVVQSPRYKIIEKKQPVAFWCNPISGHNTLYWYLQNLGQGPELLIRYENEEAVDDSQLPKDRFSAERLKGVDSTLKIQPAELGDSAVYLCASSLRGITGELFFGEGSRLTVL.

The genes are TRBV7-3 and TRBJ1-2; 11 bases fit TRBD1. Unmatched junction bases numbered 5, after V lost 6 bases and J lost 8 bases. The germline V gene has CDR1 SGHTA and CDR2 FQGTGA. The length of the CDR3 is 13 residues. The DNA for the CDR3 is TGTGCCAGCAGTCAGGGACAGGGGGAAGGCTACACCTTC. It is translated as CASSQGQGEGYTF.

This clonotype was counted at least ten times. This chain links TRBV5-6 with TRBJ2-7; D perhaps matches TRBD1 (6 bases). Germline V lookup: CDR1 SGHDT, CDR2 YYEEEE. The CDR3 extends over 12 amino acids. V lost 0 bases to trimming and J lost 5 bases, with 6 bases between them. Here the CDR3 reads CASSLGTDEQYF. DNA for the CDR3: TGTGCCAGCAGCTTGGGGACAGACGAGCAGTACTTC. The full variable domain, completed using reference TRBV5-6 and TRBJ2-7, is DAGVTQSPTHLIKTRGQQVTLRCSPKSGHDTVSWYQQALGQGPQFIFQYYEEEERQRGNFPDRFSGHQFPNYSSELNVNALLLGDSALYLCASSLGTDEQYFGPGTRLTVT.

The chain carries TRBV30 and TRBJ2-3; D is perhaps TRBD1 (6 bases). This CDR3 is 15 amino acids long. Germline V gene data show CDR1 as GTSNPN and CDR2 as SVGIG (reference sequence). The germline V and J ends were trimmed by 4 bases and 3 bases, with 17 bases remaining between them. CDR3: CAWIDAGRGTDTQYF. The DNA for the CDR3 is TGTGCCTGGATCGACGCTGGCAGGGGAACAGATACGCAGTATTTT.

The chain uses TRBV25-1 and TRBJ1-4, with a possible D match to TRBD1 (6 bases). Trimming cost V 0 bases and J 3 bases, with 11 bases left between them. CDR3 length: 16 amino acids. CDR1 and CDR2 from the germline V gene are MGHDK and SYGVNS. CDR3 nucleotide sequence: TGTGCCAGCAGTGAATACCCCGGACAGCCTAATGAAAAACTGTTTTTT. It translates to CASSEYPGQPNEKLFF.

This chain's CDR3 is CASSQSAGFGANVLTF. The CDR3, as DNA: TGTGCCAGCAGCCAATCCGCAGGGTTTGGGGCCAACGTCCTGACTTTC. The V gene is TRBV4-2, the J gene TRBJ2-6; D might be TRBD1 (5 bases). The CDR3 runs to 16 residues. V gave up 2 bases and J gave up 3 bases, with 11 bases separating them. Per germline, CDR1 LGHNA and CDR2 YNFKEQ.

The chain couples TRBV7-9 to TRBJ1-4; D unresolved. The V gene lost 5 bases and the J gene lost 3 bases, with 13 bases spanning the gap. Germline V CDR1 and CDR2: SEHNR, FQNEAQ (reference sequence). This CDR3 contains 15 residues. This chain's CDR3 is CASSGTGSANEKLFF. CDR3 coding DNA: TGTGCCAGCAGCGGCACCGGGTCCGCTAATGAAAAACTGTTTTTT.

This clonotype was observed at least ten times. This chain uses TRBV19 with TRBJ1-2; D remains unclear. This CDR3 is 13 amino acids long. V dropped 4 bases and J dropped 4 bases, with 10 bases sitting between them. Germline-derived CDR1 and CDR2 are LNHDA and SQIVND (reference sequence). In DNA, the CDR3 is TGTGCCAGTAGTACTCTCCGGGGCTATGGCTACACCTTC. It codes for CASSTLRGYGYTF. Variable domain in full (rest from reference TRBV19 and TRBJ1-2): DGGITQSPKYLFRKEGQNVTLSCEQNLNHDAMYWYRQDPGQGLRLIYYSQIVNDFQKGDIAEGYSVSREKKESFPLTVTSAQKNPTAFYLCASSTLRGYGYTFGSGTRLTVV.